The 8 T cell receptor beta chains in this list originate from one sample, sequenced in a study of CD8+ T cells in alopecia areata listed by TCRdb under 2018. The library came from the immunoSEQ multiplex PCR assay. For TCR sequencing, RNA was extracted from every sample and reverse transcribed into cDNA to serve as template. TCRdb took this table from immuneACCESS and kept in-frame rearrangements with V and J called. Such tables lack part of the clones; where checked against another copy, unresolved V genes explain under half of the gap, and the rest is unexplained. The sample profile shows roughly 150,000 clones; about three fifths of them were found once. The ten largest clonotypes hold approximately 6.5% of the sample. According to the study, the label for this sample's time point signals: baseline before oral tofacitinib. The starting material was CD4+ T cells sorted from blood, obtained at week 0. These receptors were collected from a human donor with alopecia areata.

J is TRBJ1-1 and V is TRBV6-5; possibly TRBD1 for D (5 bases). The length of the CDR3 is 16 residues. V lost 6 bases to trimming and J lost 0 bases, with 17 bases between them. The V gene's germline CDR1 is MNHEY and CDR2 SVGAGI. The CDR3 reads CASSYGKGLMNTEAFF. Written as DNA, the CDR3 is TGTGCCAGCAGCTACGGGAAGGGGCTAATGAACACTGAAGCTTTCTTT.

Here the CDR3 reads CASSPGQGANYGYTF. The CDR3 DNA reads TGTGCCAGCTCACCCGGACAGGGGGCGAACTATGGCTACACCTTC. V is TRBV18 and J is TRBJ1-2; 11 bases are a match to TRBD1. The junction had 2 bases not matched to a gene; V was cut back by 3 bases and J by 2 bases. Germline CDR1 KGHSH, CDR2 LQKENI. The CDR3 is made up of 15 amino acids. The full variable domain, completed using reference TRBV18 and TRBJ1-2, is NAGVMQNPRHLVRRRGQEARLRCSPMKGHSHVYWYRQLPEEGLKFMVYLQKENIIDESGMPKERFSAEFPKEGPSILRIQQVVRGDSAAYFCASSPGQGANYGYTFGSGTRLTVV.

The chain uses TRBV6-5 and TRBJ1-5; D gene uncertain. The V end lost 6 bases, the J end lost 4 bases, and 13 bases lay between the germline ends. The CDR3 covers 14 residues. The germline CDR1 and CDR2 sequences are MNHEY and SVGAGI. CDR3 loop: CASSPVPGNQPQHF. In nucleotides, the CDR3 is TGTGCCAGCAGCCCCGTACCAGGTAATCAGCCCCAGCATTTT.

V and J are TRBV5-1 and TRBJ1-2; D is undetermined. Germline lookup yields CDR1 SGHRS and CDR2 YFSETQ. V shed 3 bases and J shed 8 bases, with 20 bases lying between them. CDR3 length equals 15 residues. CDR3 nucleotide sequence: TGCGCCAGCAGCTCGAGTTCTACTACACTGGGGGGCTACACCTTC. Translating gives CASSSSSTTLGGYTF.

The gene calls are TRBV30 and TRBJ2-3; TRBD2 aligns across 13 bases. Germline CDR1 and CDR2: GTSNPN and SVGIG (reference sequence). V lost 3 bases and J lost 9; bases outside the gene matches: 9. The CDR3 has 15 residues. The CDR3 region is CAWSSGTSGVRTQYF. CDR3 in DNA: TGTGCCTGGAGCTCCGGGACTAGCGGGGTTAGGACGCAGTATTTT.

This clone was picked up a small number of times. At the DNA level, this CDR3 is encoded by other sequences in the same sample as well. The chain has TRBV29-1 and TRBJ2-1, with D hard to call. The V end was cut by 2 bases, the J end by 10 bases, with 3 bases between. The CDR3 totals 9 residues. From germline, CDR1 is SQVTM and CDR2 ANQGSEA. CDR3 nucleotide sequence: TGCAGCGTTGAACGGGAGCAGTTCTTC. It specifies CSVEREQFF.

J is TRBJ1-6 and V is TRBV19; TRBD1 is a possible D gene (6 bases). Germline V lookup: CDR1 LNHDA, CDR2 SQIVND (reference sequence). The CDR3 consists of 14 residues. Trimming pared 4 bases from V and 9 bases from J, leaving 13 bases between. In nucleotides, the CDR3 is TGTGCCAGTAGTAAGGGGACATTTTTTTCACCCCTCCACTTT. Amino acids: CASSKGTFFSPLHF.

The chain joins TRBV7-6 to TRBJ2-5; 7 bases line up with TRBD1. This CDR3 is 12 amino acids long. The germline V gene encodes CDR1 SGHVS and CDR2 FNYEAQ. Germline trimming cut 4 bases from V and 5 bases from J; bases unmatched to any gene: 1. The CDR3 coding sequence is TGTGCCAGCAGCTCCAGGGGGGAGACCCAGTACTTC. It is translated as CASSSRGETQYF.